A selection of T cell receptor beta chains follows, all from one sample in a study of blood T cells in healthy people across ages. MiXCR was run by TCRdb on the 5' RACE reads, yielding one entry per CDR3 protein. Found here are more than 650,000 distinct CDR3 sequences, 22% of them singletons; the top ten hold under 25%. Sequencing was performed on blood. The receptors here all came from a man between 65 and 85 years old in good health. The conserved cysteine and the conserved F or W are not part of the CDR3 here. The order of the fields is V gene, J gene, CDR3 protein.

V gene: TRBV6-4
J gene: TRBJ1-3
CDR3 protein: ASSGDVIGSGNTIY

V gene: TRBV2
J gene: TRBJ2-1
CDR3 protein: ASSDSLVGYNEQF

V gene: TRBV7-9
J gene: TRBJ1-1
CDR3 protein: ASSLTRARNTEAF

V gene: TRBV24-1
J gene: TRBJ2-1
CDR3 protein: ATSAGLSSYNEQF

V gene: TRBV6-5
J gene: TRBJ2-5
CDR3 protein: ASSTDREGETQY

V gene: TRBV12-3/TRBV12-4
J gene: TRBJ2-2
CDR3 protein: AGWGGARTGELF

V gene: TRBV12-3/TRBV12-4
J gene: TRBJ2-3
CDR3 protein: ASRNSGGAVTDTQY

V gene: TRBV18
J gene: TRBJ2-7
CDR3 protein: ASSPGTGFREQY

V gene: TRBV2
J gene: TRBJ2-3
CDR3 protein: ANLYGANTDTQY

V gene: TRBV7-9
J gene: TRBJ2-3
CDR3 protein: ASTASTQY

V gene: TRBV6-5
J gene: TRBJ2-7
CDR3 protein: ASSELIGYEQY

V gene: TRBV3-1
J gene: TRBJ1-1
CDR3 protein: ASSPRQLYEAF

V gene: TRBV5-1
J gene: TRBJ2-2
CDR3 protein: ASSLVPGVSTGELF

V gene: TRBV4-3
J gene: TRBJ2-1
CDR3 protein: ASSPRKNSYNEQF

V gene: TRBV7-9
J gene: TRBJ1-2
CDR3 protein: ASSPTGTGNSGGYT

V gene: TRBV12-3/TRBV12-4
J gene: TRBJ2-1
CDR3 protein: ASSPTRDYNEQF

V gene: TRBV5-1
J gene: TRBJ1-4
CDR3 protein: ASRKGRTNEKLF

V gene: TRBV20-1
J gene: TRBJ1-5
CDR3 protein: SARTGGQPQH

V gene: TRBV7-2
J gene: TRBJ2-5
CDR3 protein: ASSLNREETQY

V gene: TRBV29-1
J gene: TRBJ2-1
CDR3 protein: SVEGAGGPEQF